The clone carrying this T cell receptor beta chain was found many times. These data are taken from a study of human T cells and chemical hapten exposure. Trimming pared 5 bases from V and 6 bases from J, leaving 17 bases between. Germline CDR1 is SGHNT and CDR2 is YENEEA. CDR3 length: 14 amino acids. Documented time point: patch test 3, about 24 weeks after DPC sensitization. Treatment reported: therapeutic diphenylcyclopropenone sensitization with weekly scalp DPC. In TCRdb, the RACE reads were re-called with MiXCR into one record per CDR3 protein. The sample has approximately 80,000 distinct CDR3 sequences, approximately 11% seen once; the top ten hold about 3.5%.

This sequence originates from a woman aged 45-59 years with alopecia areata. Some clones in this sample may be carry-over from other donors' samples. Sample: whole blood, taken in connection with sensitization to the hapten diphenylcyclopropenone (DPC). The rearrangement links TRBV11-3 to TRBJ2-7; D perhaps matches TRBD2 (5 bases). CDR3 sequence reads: CASSRRARVSEQYF. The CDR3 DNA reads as TGTGCCAGCAGCCGACGGGCGAGGGTCTCCGAGCAGTACTTC.